This T cell receptor beta chain comes out of a study of control samples from healthy donors and cancer patients. This clone appeared a single time. The protocol was immunoSEQ multiplex PCR, while the TCRdb copy is restricted to in-frame clones and leaves out a portion. The sample holds 90,000 to 140,000 clones, 80% to 90% seen once. Trimming took off 3 bases at V and 5 bases at J, with 13 bases between the two ends. The CDR3 runs 14 residues. Germline-derived CDR1 and CDR2 are MNHEY and SMNVEV (reference sequence). The V gene is TRBV27, the J gene TRBJ2-5; D is tentatively TRBD1 or TRBD2 (5 bases each). The receptor comes from a woman aged 45-65 years in good health. Sequenced: blood. The CDR3 here is CASSFLGEQETQYF. The CDR3 bases are TGTGCCAGCAGTTTTTTGGGGGAGCAGGAGACCCAGTACTTC.